The 8 T cell receptor beta chains in this list originate from one sample, sequenced in a study of OX40 agonist ivuxolimab in advanced cancers. Sequenced by immunoSEQ multiplex PCR; TCRdb stores in-frame clones only, minus some. The data show some 72,000 clones, 80% to 95% seen once. The sample here was CD4+ or CD8+ T cells sorted from blood, taken in a trial of the OX40 agonist ivuxolimab. The source is an adult with an advanced solid tumor such as melanoma, head and neck, liver or kidney cancer.

This rearrangement joins TRBV5-1 to TRBJ2-7; TRBD1 agrees at 7 bases. Germline trimming cut 5 bases from V and 3 bases from J; bases unmatched to any gene: 5. The CDR3 totals 13 residues. Germline lookup yields CDR1 SGHRS and CDR2 YFSETQ. In DNA form, the CDR3 reads TGCGCCAGCAGGGGACAGTCGGACTACGAGCAGTACTTC. This sequence encodes CASRGQSDYEQYF.

This chain connects TRBV15 to TRBJ2-2; D is unclear. V lost 5 bases and J 3 bases, leaving 10 bases between the germline ends. Germline lookup yields CDR1 LNHNV and CDR2 YYDKDF (reference sequence). There are 14 residues in the CDR3. The chain's CDR3 is CATSPRVDTGELFF. The CDR3 DNA reads as TGTGCCACCAGCCCTCGGGTAGACACCGGGGAGCTGTTTTTT.

The chain has TRBV12-5 and TRBJ2-1; 9 nucleotides agree with TRBD1. CDR1 and CDR2 (germline): LGHNT, FRNRAP. V lost 6 bases to trimming and J lost 3 bases; unmatched junction nucleotides: 6. The CDR3 runs to 15 residues. The DNA of the CDR3 is TGTGCTAGTGGGTCCGGGACAGGGCTCTACAATGAGCAGTTCTTC. Its protein is CASGSGTGLYNEQFF.

The V call is TRBV4-1, the J call TRBJ2-7; D is unresolved. The germline V gene encodes CDR1 MGHRA and CDR2 YSYEKL. Trimming left V 0 bases short and J 4 bases short, with 10 bases between. CDR3 length: 14 residues. The CDR3 region is CASSQEARFYEQYF. The CDR3 nucleotides are TGCGCCAGCAGCCAAGAGGCGCGATTTTACGAGCAGTACTTC.

The V gene is TRBV6-1, the J gene TRBJ1-4; D not resolved. V was pared by 4 bases and J by 0 bases, with 9 bases between. Germline CDR1 MNHNS, CDR2 SASEGT. This CDR3 is 15 amino acids long. As DNA, the CDR3 is TGTGCCAGCAGTGGGTACGCTTCAACTAATGAAAAACTGTTTTTT. Its translation is CASSGYASTNEKLFF.

In regard to this clone: Because the CDR3 is missing its conserved closing phenylalanine or tryptophan, this is likely a read error. No DNA is shown, since the ends of the CDR3 on it are uncertain; the CDR3 is the one TCRdb lists. The chain recombines TRBV27 with TRBJ2-2; the table's D call, TRBD1, has no DNA check behind it. With termini counted, the CDR3 has 10 amino acids. CDR1 MNHEY and CDR2 SMNVEV come from the germline V gene (reference sequence). This chain's CDR3 is CASSPPRCRS.

About this clone: One end of the junction does not line up with germline, which may come from a read error. V and J are TRBV7-9 and TRBJ1-2, with D unresolved. Germline lookup yields CDR1 SEHNR and CDR2 FQNEAQ (reference sequence). CDR3 length equals 12 residues. In nucleotides, the CDR3 is TGTGCCAGCAGCTTCAAGGGCTATAGCTACACCTTC. It yields the protein CASSFKGYSYTF.

The rearrangement joins TRBV5-1 to TRBJ2-7, with TRBD2 identical over 9 bases. With 0 bases clipped from V and 3 bases from J, the junction kept 1 base outside the gene matches. Germline V gene lookup returns CDR1 SGHRS and CDR2 YFSETQ. There are 14 residues in the CDR3. The CDR3 bases are TGCGCCAGCAGCTTGGTTAGCGGGGGCTACGAGCAGTACTTC. Its translation is CASSLVSGGYEQYF. Using reference TRBV5-1 and TRBJ2-7 for the parts outside the CDR3, the full variable domain is KAGVTQTPRYLIKTRGQQVTLSCSPISGHRSVSWYQQTPGQGLQFLFEYFSETQRNKGNFPGRFSGRQFSNSRSEMNVSTLELGDSALYLCASSLVSGGYEQYFGPGTRLTVT.